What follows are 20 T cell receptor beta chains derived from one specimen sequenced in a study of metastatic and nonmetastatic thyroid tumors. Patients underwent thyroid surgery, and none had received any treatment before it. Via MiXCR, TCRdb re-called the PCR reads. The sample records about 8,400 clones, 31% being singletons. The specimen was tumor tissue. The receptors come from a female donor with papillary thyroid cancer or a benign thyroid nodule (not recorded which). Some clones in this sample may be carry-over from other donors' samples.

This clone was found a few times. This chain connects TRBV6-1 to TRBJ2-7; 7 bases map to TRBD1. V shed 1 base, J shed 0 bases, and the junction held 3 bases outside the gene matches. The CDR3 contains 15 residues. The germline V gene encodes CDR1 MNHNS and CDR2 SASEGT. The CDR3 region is CASSEEGAASYEQYF. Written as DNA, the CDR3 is TGTGCCAGCAGTGAAGAGGGGGCCGCCTCCTACGAGCAGTACTTC.

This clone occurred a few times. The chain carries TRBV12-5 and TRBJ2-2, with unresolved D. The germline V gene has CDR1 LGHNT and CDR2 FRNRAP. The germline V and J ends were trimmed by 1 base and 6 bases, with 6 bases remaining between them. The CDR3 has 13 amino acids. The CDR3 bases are TGTGCTAGTGGTTTGGAGGGATCCGGGGAGCTGTTTTTT. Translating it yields CASGLEGSGELFF.

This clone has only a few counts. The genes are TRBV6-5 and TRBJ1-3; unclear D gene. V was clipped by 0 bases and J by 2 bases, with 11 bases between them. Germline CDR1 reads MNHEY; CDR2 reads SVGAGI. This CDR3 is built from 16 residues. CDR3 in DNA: TGTGCCAGCAGTTACTCGACTAACGGGGCTGGAAACACCATATATTTT. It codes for CASSYSTNGAGNTIYF.

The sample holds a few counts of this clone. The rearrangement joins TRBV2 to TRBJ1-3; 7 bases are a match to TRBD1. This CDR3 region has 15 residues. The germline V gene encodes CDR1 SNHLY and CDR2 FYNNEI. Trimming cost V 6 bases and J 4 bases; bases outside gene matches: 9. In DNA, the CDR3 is TGTGCCAGCAGGTACGCGACAGGGTGGGGAAACACCATATATTTT. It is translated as CASRYATGWGNTIYF. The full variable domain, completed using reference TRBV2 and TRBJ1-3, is EPEVTQTPSHQVTQMGQEVILRCVPISNHLYFYWYRQILGQKVEFLVSFYNNEISEKSEIFDDQFSVERPDGSNFTLKIRSTKLEDSAMYFCASRYATGWGNTIYFGEGSWLTVV.

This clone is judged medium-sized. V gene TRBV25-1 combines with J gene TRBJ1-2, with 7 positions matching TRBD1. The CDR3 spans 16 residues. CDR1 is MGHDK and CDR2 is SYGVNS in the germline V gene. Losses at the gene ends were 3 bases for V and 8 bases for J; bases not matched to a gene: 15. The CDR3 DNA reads TGTGCCAGCAGTGAGATATTGGGGACAGACACAAGAGGCTACACCTTC. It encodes CASSEILGTDTRGYTF.

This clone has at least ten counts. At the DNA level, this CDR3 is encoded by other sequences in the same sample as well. The chain's CDR3 is CASSFALTYEQYF. The DNA of the CDR3 is TGTGCCAGCAGTTTCGCTTTAACCTACGAGCAGTACTTC. The chain links TRBV12-3 or TRBV12-4 to TRBJ2-7; no clear D gene. The V end lost 3 bases, the J end lost 2 bases, and 8 bases lay between the germline ends. This CDR3 has 13 amino acids.

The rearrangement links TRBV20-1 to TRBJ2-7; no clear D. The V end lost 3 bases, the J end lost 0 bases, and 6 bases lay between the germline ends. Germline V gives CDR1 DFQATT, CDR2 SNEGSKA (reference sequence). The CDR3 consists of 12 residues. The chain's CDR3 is CSASPASYEQYF. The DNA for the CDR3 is TGCAGTGCTAGCCCAGCCTCCTACGAGCAGTACTTC.

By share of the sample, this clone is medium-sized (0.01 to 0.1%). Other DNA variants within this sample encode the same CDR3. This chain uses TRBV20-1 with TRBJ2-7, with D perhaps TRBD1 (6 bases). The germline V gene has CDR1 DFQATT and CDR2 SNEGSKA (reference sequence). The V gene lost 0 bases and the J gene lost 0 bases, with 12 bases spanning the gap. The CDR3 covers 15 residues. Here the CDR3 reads CSARDSTDSSYEQYF. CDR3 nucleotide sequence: TGCAGTGCTAGAGATTCTACGGACAGCTCCTACGAGCAGTACTTC.

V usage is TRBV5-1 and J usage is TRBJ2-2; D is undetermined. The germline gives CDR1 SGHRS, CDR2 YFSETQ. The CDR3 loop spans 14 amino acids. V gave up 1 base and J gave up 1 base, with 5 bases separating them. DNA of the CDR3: TGCGCCAGCAGCTTGAGACAGAACACCGGGGAGCTGTTTTTT. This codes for CASSLRQNTGELFF.

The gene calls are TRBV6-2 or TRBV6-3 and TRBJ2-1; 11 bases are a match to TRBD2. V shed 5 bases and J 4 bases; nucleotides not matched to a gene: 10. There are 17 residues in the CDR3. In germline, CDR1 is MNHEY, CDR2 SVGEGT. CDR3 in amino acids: CASSQRLAGNAYNEQFF. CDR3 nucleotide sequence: TGTGCCAGCAGTCAAAGACTAGCGGGGAATGCATACAATGAGCAGTTCTTC.

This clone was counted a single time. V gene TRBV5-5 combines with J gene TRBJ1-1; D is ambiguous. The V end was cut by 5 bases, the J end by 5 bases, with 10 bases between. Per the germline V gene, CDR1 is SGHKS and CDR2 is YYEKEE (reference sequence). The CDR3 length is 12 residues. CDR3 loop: CASSLGITEAFF. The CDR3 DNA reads TGTGCCAGCAGTCTAGGGATTACTGAAGCTTTCTTT.

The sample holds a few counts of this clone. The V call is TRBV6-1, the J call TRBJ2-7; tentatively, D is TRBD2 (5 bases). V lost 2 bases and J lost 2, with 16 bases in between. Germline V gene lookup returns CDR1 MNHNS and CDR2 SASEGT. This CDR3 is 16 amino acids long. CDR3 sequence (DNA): TGTGCCAGCAGTGAATTGGCCGACCAGGAGGCCTACGAGCAGTACTTC. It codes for CASSELADQEAYEQYF.

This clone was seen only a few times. Here the CDR3 reads CASSLGTGTLSSGANVLTF. In DNA, the CDR3 is TGTGCCAGCAGCTTAGGGACAGGAACTCTAAGCTCTGGGGCCAACGTCCTGACTTTC. The chain is built from TRBV11-2 and TRBJ2-6, with TRBD1 matching over 7 bases. After removal of 1 base from V and 0 bases from J, the junction contained 9 bases not matched to a gene. In germline, CDR1 is SGHAT, CDR2 FQNNGV. The CDR3 extends over 19 amino acids.

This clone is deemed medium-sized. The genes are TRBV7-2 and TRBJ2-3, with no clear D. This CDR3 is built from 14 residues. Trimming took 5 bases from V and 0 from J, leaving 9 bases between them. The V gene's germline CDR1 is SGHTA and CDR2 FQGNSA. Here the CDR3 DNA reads TGTGCCAGCAGCCCGGTCACTAGCACAGATACGCAGTATTTT. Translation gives CASSPVTSTDTQYF. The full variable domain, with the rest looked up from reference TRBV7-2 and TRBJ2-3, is GAGVSQSPSNKVTEKGKDVELRCDPISGHTALYWYRQSLGQGLEFLIYFQGNSAPDKSGLPSDRFSAERTGGSVSTLTIQRTQQEDSAVYLCASSPVTSTDTQYFGPGTRLTVL.

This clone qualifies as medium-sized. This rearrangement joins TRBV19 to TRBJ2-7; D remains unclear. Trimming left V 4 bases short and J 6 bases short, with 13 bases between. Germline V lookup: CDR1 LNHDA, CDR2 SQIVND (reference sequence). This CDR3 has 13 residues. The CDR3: CASSNPPLVEQYF. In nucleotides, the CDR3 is TGTGCCAGTAGTAACCCACCCCTAGTCGAGCAGTACTTC.

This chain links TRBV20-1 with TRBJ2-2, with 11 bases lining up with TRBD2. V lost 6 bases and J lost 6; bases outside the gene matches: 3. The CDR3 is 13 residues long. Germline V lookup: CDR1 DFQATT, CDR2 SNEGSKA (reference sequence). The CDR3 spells CSAPSGRSGELFF. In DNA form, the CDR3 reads TGCAGTGCCCCTAGCGGGAGGTCCGGGGAGCTGTTTTTT.

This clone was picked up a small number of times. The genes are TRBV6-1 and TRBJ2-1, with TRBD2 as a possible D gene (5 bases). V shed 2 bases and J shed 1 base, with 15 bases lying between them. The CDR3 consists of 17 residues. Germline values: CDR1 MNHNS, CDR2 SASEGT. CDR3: CASSETLVGVSYNEQFF. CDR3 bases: TGTGCCAGCAGTGAAACCTTGGTGGGAGTGTCCTACAATGAGCAGTTCTTC.

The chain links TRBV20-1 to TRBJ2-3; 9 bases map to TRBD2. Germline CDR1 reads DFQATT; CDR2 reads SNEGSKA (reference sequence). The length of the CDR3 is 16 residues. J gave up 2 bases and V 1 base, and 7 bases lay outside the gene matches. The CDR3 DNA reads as TGCAGTGCTAGAGTCCCAGCGGGGGGTCCCACAGATACGCAGTATTTT. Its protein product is CSARVPAGGPTDTQYF.

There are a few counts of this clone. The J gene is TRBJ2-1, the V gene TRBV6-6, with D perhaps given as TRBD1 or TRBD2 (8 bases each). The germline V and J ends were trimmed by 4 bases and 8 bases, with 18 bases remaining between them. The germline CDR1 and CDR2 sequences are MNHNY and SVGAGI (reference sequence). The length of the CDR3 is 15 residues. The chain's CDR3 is CASSSLRGREDEQFF. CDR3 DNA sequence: TGTGCCAGCAGTTCTCTCAGGGGGCGGGAGGATGAGCAGTTCTTC.

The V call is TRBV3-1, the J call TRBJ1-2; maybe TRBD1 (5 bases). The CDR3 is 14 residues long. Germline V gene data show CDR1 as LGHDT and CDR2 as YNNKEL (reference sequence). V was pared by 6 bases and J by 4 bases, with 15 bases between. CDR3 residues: CASRYAGFSYGYTF. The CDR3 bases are TGTGCCAGCAGGTATGCAGGGTTTAGCTATGGCTACACCTTC.